This passage covers 4 T cell receptor beta chains from one sample sequenced in a study of blood T cells in healthy people across ages. Sample-barcoded 5' priming and a J-beta primer mix drove a second PCR of roughly 7 to 11 cycles. MiXCR, applied by TCRdb to the 5' RACE reads, yields one record per CDR3 protein. Altogether 1.5 million to 2 million distinct CDR3 sequences are present, 28% being singletons, with the ten largest covering more than 6%. What was sequenced was blood. These receptors were taken from a woman younger than 45 in good health.

Turning to this clonotype: A junction end diverges from the germline sequence, so it may reflect a read error. The V gene is TRBV5-6, the J gene TRBJ2-1; D assignment may be TRBD1 or TRBD2 (6 bases each). The CDR3 sequence is 16 residues long. CDR1 SGHDT and CDR2 YYEEEE come from the germline V gene. CDR3 bases: TGTACCAGCAGCTTGGGGGGCAGGGGTTCCTACAATGAGCAGTTCTTC. Protein sequence: CTSSLGGRGSYNEQFF.

Ten or more counts support this clonotype. The chain uses TRBV10-3 and TRBJ2-5, with a tentative D call TRBD2 (5 bases). The DNA end favors TRBJ2-7, so the J call may be wrong. Germline assignment: CDR1 ENHRY and CDR2 SYGVKD. The CDR3 has 12 amino acids. The CDR3 DNA sequence: TGTGCCATCTCCGCCCCGGGGAACGAGCAGTACTTC. It codes for CAISAPGNEQYF.

The chain has TRBV4-1 and TRBJ1-4; no clear D. Germline V lookup: CDR1 MGHRA, CDR2 YSYEKL. CDR3 length equals 16 residues. V dropped 0 bases and J dropped 5 bases, with 13 bases sitting between them. The DNA of the CDR3 is TGCGCCAGCAGCCAAGACCCGGGAACCATAAATGAAAAACTGTTTTTT. This codes for CASSQDPGTINEKLFF.

The V gene is TRBV5-1, the J gene TRBJ2-4, with D hard to call. The J call may be wrong; the DNA end is better matched by TRBJ2-7. CDR1 and CDR2 from the germline V gene are SGHRS and YFSETQ. There are 15 residues in the CDR3. The CDR3 DNA follows: TGCGCCAGCAGCTTAAGAGAAAACTCGCTACGCGAGCAGTACTTC. It yields the protein CASSLRENSLREQYF.